The sequence of this T cell receptor beta chain was determined in a study of blood T cell repertoires in COVID-19. The CDR3 length is 15 residues. The repertoire was sequenced with immunoSEQ multiplex PCR; TCRdb's copy has only in-frame clones and lacks some. This table holds about 55,000 clones, more than 85% found once. This sequence originates from a human donor with active COVID-19. The donor label of this sample is uncertain. The V gene is TRBV12-1, the J gene TRBJ2-7; TRBD1 is the table's D call and was not checked against the DNA. TRBV12-1 is a known pseudogene. Sequenced input: peripheral blood. The CDR3 reads CASSPGQGGSYEQYF. The DNA of the CDR3 is TGTGCCAGCAGCCCAGGACAGGGCGGGTCCTACGAGCAGTACTTC.